What follows is one TCR beta chain and its context. Its target is unknown. This specimen belongs to a study of cytomegalovirus exposure and HLA in healthy donors. 13 Jbeta primers and 60 Vbeta primers were used for the PCR. Clones were read by immunoSEQ multiplex PCR, and TCRdb kept only the in-frame ones, dropping some. The table lists roughly 170,000 clones, 82% of them singletons. The germline gives CDR1 LNHDA, CDR2 SQIVND (reference sequence). Trimming at V came to 0 bases and at J to 6 bases, leaving 4 bases not matched to a gene. This CDR3 comprises 14 residues. Study-wide results and limits: Indistinguishable V segments, including TRBV6-2 and TRBV6-3, were excluded. Later work associated roughly 15,000 TCR beta sequences with HLA alleles at 0.05 false discovery rate. TCR beta V segments were, for the most part, productive about 87% or about 30% of the time in an earlier analysis. Later on, a genetic analysis was performed. It linked a missense variant in DCLRE1C with V- and J-gene trimming of TCR beta.

Sample: PBMCs. The receptor comes from a male donor in good health and CMV-seronegative. The chain employs TRBV19 and TRBJ1-1; 7 bases agree with TRBD1. The CDR3 sequence: CASSIDRGFAEAFF. CDR3 bases: TGTGCCAGTAGTATAGACAGGGGGTTCGCTGAAGCTTTCTTT.